This is a list of T cell receptor beta chains from one sample in a study of esophageal squamous cell carcinoma under preoperative chemotherapy. TCRdb re-called the PCR reads through MiXCR, storing one row per CDR3 protein. There are about 15,000 distinct CDR3 sequences in the sample; roughly 60% occur only once, and around half lies in the top ten. Sampling took place from a patient given preoperative chemotherapy. The receptors were gathered from a human donor with esophageal squamous cell carcinoma. The donor label of this sample is uncertain. Both conserved end residues are part of each CDR3. The order of the fields is D gene, J gene, clone size, V gene, CDR3 DNA, CDR3 protein. A D gene is named only where the DNA matches it firmly. The size entry is marked missing in some rows and otherwise reads once, few, many or a size class.

>TRBD2|TRBJ2-3|many|TRBV6-5
TGTGCCAGCAGGGGACTAGGGCTGGGCACAGATACGCAGTATTTT
CASRGLGLGTDTQYF
>NA|TRBJ2-3|NA|TRBV6-1
TGTGCCAGCAGGGTAGGGCTCCCCTCAGATATGCAGTATTTT
CASRVGLPSDMQYF
>NA|TRBJ2-1|NA|TRBV6-1
TGTGCCAGCAAACTCCTTGGACAGAGAGACTACGAGCAGTTCTTC
CASKLLGQRDYEQFF
>NA|TRBJ2-1|NA|TRBV6-5
TGTGCCAGCAGTTACTCGAGCACACCTCACTCCTACGAGCAGTTCTTC
CASSYSSTPHSYEQFF
>NA|TRBJ2-3|NA|TRBV7-2
TGTGCCAGCAGCCGTACAGACCCAGATACGCAGTATTTT
CASSRTDPDTQYF
>TRBD2|TRBJ2-3|NA|TRBV6-1
TGTGCCAGCAGGGGGGTTGGGGAGGGTCCCCCAGATACGCAGTATTTC
CASRGVGEGPPDTQYF
>NA|TRBJ2-1|NA|TRBV6-1
TGTGCCAGCGGGGGCCTTAGGGGGAGGGCCTACAATGAGCAGTTCTTC
CASGGLRGRAYNEQFF
>TRBD2|TRBJ2-5|many|TRBV7-2
TGTGCCAGCAGCTTAGACGGGAGGGATCGGGAGACCCAGTACTTC
CASSLDGRDRETQYF
>NA|TRBJ1-4|few|TRBV6-5
TGTGCCAGCAGTTATGGTGGTGATGAAAAACTGTTTTTT
CASSYGGDEKLFF
>TRBD2|TRBJ2-7|NA|TRBV7-8
TGTGCCAGCAGCCTCGGGACTAGCGGGAGGAATGAGCAGTACTTC
CASSLGTSGRNEQYF
>NA|TRBJ1-4|NA|TRBV6-1
TGTGCCAGCATTCTACCGGGCCTTAATGAAAAACTGTTTTTT
CASILPGLNEKLFF
>NA|TRBJ2-5|few|TRBV6-1
TGTGCCAGCAGAAGGACGAGCCAAGAGACCCAGTACTTC
CASRRTSQETQYF
>TRBD1|TRBJ2-3|many|TRBV3-1
TGTGCCAGCAGTGGGGACAGATCGGATACGCAGTATTTT
CASSGDRSDTQYF
>NA|TRBJ2-4|NA|TRBV10-3
TGTGCGGGCGGAGGGGGCCAGCAACAGGACATTCAGTACTTC
CAGGGGQQQDIQYF
>NA|TRBJ2-1|few|TRBV11-3
TGTGCCAGCAGCCGGGACATCAATCGTCAGGGCTACAATGAGCAGTTCTTC
CASSRDINRQGYNEQFF
>NA|TRBJ2-3|few|TRBV12-3/TRBV12-4
TGTGCCAGCAGTTTAATGACGGATAGCACAGATACGCAGTATTTT
CASSLMTDSTDTQYF
>TRBD2|TRBJ2-1|medium-sized|TRBV7-2
TGTGCCAGCAGCTTCAGGGGACTAGCGGTCCATGAGCAGTTCTTC
CASSFRGLAVHEQFF
>NA|TRBJ2-7|once|TRBV6-5
TGTGCCAGCAGTTACTCAGACGATACCTACGAGCAGTACTTC
CASSYSDDTYEQYF
>TRBD2|TRBJ2-3|NA|TRBV6-1
TGTGCCAGCAGTGCAGGCGGGGGGGGGATCGACCAAGATACGCAGTATTTC
CASSAGGGGIDQDTQYF
>NA|TRBJ2-1|NA|TRBV11-3
TGTGCCAGCAGCTTAGCTTTTCAGGGGGGACTACCATACAATGAGCAGTTCTTC
CASSLAFQGGLPYNEQFF
>TRBD1|TRBJ2-7|NA|TRBV11-3
TGTGCCAGCGGGGGTAGGGGGGACAGGGTGCCAGAGACGCAGTACTTC
CASGGRGDRVPETQYF
>NA|TRBJ2-7|few|TRBV7-2
TGTGCCAGCAGCTTACGCCCTCTGTTCGAGCAGTACTTC
CASSLRPLFEQYF
>TRBD2|TRBJ2-3|NA|TRBV11-2
TGTGCCAGCAGCGGGGGGGGTGGGCAAGGGACCCAGTATTTT
CASSGGGGQGTQYF
>TRBD2|TRBJ2-1|NA|TRBV4-3
TGCGCCAGCAGCCATGTTAGCGGGGGGGCCTACAATGAGCAGTTCTTC
CASSHVSGGAYNEQFF
>TRBD1|TRBJ2-3|NA|TRBV6-1
TGTGCCAGCAGAACCGGACAGGGGAGCACCGAGGAGCAGTATTTT
CASRTGQGSTEEQYF
>TRBD1|TRBJ2-3|once|TRBV6-1
TGTGCCAGGTTGACAGGGATGGATACGCAGTATTTC
CARLTGMDTQYF